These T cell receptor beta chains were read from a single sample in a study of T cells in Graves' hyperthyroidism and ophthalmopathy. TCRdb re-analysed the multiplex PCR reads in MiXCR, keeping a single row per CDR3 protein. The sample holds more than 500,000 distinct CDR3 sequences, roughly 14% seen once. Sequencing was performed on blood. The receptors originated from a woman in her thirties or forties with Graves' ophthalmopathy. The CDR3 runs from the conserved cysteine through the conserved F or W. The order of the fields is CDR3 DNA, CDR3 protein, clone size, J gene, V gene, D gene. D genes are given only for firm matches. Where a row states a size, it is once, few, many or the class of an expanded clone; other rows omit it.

CDR3 DNA: TGCAGTGCTGTACGCCTCTCTGGGGCCAACGTCCTGACTTTC
CDR3 protein: CSAVRLSGANVLTF
clone size: few
J gene: TRBJ2-6
V gene: TRBV20-1
D gene: .

CDR3 DNA: TGTGCCAGCAGTTTATCTCTTCTTTACCTGACTAGCAGTGGAGAGACCCAGTACTTC
CDR3 protein: CASSLSLLYLTSSGETQYF
clone size: many
J gene: TRBJ2-5
V gene: TRBV28
D gene: TRBD2

CDR3 DNA: TGCGCCAGCAGCTTGGGACAAGATGATTCACCCCTCCACTTT
CDR3 protein: CASSLGQDDSPLHF
clone size: few
J gene: TRBJ1-6
V gene: TRBV5-1
D gene: .

CDR3 DNA: TGTGCCAGCAGCTTAGAGCCACAGTTATATGGCTACACCTTC
CDR3 protein: CASSLEPQLYGYTF
clone size: many
J gene: TRBJ1-2
V gene: TRBV7-2
D gene: .

CDR3 DNA: TGTGCCAGCAGTTCCAGGGTGAGCAATCAGCCCCAGCATTTT
CDR3 protein: CASSSRVSNQPQHF
clone size: many
J gene: TRBJ1-5
V gene: TRBV28
D gene: .

CDR3 DNA: TGTGCCAGCAGTCAACAGGTTTCCTATAATTCACCCCTCCACTTT
CDR3 protein: CASSQQVSYNSPLHF
clone size: .
J gene: TRBJ1-6
V gene: TRBV7-2
D gene: .

CDR3 DNA: TGTGCCAGCAGCTGGGAGGGGAACAGTGGCTACACCTTC
CDR3 protein: CASSWEGNSGYTF
clone size: many
J gene: TRBJ1-2
V gene: TRBV6-5
D gene: .

CDR3 DNA: TGTGCCAGCAGCTCCCCGACTAGTCCTAGTACGGGCAAAAACATTCAGTACTTC
CDR3 protein: CASSSPTSPSTGKNIQYF
clone size: .
J gene: TRBJ2-4
V gene: TRBV11-2
D gene: .

CDR3 DNA: TGTGCCAGCGCACTCACCGTTAGATCCGATGAAGCTTTCTTT
CDR3 protein: CASALTVRSDEAFF
clone size: .
J gene: TRBJ1-1
V gene: TRBV18
D gene: .

CDR3 DNA: TGTGCCAGCAGTTTATATGATACGCAGTATTTT
CDR3 protein: CASSLYDTQYF
clone size: .
J gene: TRBJ2-3
V gene: TRBV28
D gene: .

CDR3 DNA: TGTGCCAGCAGGTATAGCTCCAGGGGGCTCACAGATACGCAGTATTTT
CDR3 protein: CASRYSSRGLTDTQYF
clone size: .
J gene: TRBJ2-3
V gene: TRBV2
D gene: TRBD1

CDR3 DNA: TGTGCCAGCAGCTTCCGGACTAGCGGGACGGAGACCCAGTACTTC
CDR3 protein: CASSFRTSGTETQYF
clone size: few
J gene: TRBJ2-5
V gene: TRBV11-2
D gene: TRBD2

CDR3 DNA: TGTGCCAGCAGTTTGGGTGGCGGACAATATGGCTACACCTTC
CDR3 protein: CASSLGGGQYGYTF
clone size: many
J gene: TRBJ1-2
V gene: TRBV28
D gene: .

CDR3 DNA: TGTGCCATCATGGGGAGCTCTGGGGCCAACGTCCTGACTTTC
CDR3 protein: CAIMGSSGANVLTF
clone size: .
J gene: TRBJ2-6
V gene: TRBV10-3
D gene: .

CDR3 DNA: TGTGCCAGTAGCGGACAGGGGGCTAGCGGTGGCTACACCTTC
CDR3 protein: CASSGQGASGGYTF
clone size: many
J gene: TRBJ1-2
V gene: TRBV19
D gene: TRBD1

CDR3 DNA: TGTGCCAGCAGCTTAGGACGGAATGAAGCTTTCTTT
CDR3 protein: CASSLGRNEAFF
clone size: many
J gene: TRBJ1-1
V gene: TRBV7-9
D gene: .

CDR3 DNA: TGTGCCAGCAGACCGAGTGAAGCTTTCTTT
CDR3 protein: CASRPSEAFF
clone size: many
J gene: TRBJ1-1
V gene: TRBV2
D gene: .

CDR3 DNA: TGTGCCAGCAGTCCGCAGTACGCGGGACCCTACGAGCAGTACTTC
CDR3 protein: CASSPQYAGPYEQYF
clone size: .
J gene: TRBJ2-7
V gene: TRBV12-3/TRBV12-4
D gene: .

CDR3 DNA: TGCAGTGCCACTCAGGGATGGGGGTTGGGGGAGCAGTACTTC
CDR3 protein: CSATQGWGLGEQYF
clone size: many
J gene: TRBJ2-7
V gene: TRBV20-1
D gene: .

CDR3 DNA: TGTGCCAGCAGTTACGGTACAGGGTCGGCTGAAGCTTTCTTT
CDR3 protein: CASSYGTGSAEAFF
clone size: many
J gene: TRBJ1-1
V gene: TRBV6-5
D gene: .

CDR3 DNA: TGTGCCAGCAGCGCCCAACTAGCGAAACTTTCCTACGAGCAGTACTTC
CDR3 protein: CASSAQLAKLSYEQYF
clone size: many
J gene: TRBJ2-7
V gene: TRBV28
D gene: TRBD2

CDR3 DNA: TGTGCCAGCAGTTTGAGGAGGGAGACGTTGCAAAAAGAGACCCAGTACTTC
CDR3 protein: CASSLRRETLQKETQYF
clone size: .
J gene: TRBJ2-5
V gene: TRBV12-3/TRBV12-4
D gene: .

CDR3 DNA: TGTGCCAGCAGCTTAGGGGCAGAACTCTCTGGAAACACCATATATTTT
CDR3 protein: CASSLGAELSGNTIYF
clone size: .
J gene: TRBJ1-3
V gene: TRBV7-8
D gene: .

CDR3 DNA: TGTGCCAGCAGCCGGGACCCTTTGGAACGGGAGACCCAGTACTTC
CDR3 protein: CASSRDPLERETQYF
clone size: many
J gene: TRBJ2-5
V gene: TRBV6-1
D gene: .

CDR3 DNA: TGTGCCAGTAGTACCCGACTAGCGGGAGTAGGGGGGCAAGAGACCCAGTACTTC
CDR3 protein: CASSTRLAGVGGQETQYF
clone size: few
J gene: TRBJ2-5
V gene: TRBV19
D gene: TRBD2

CDR3 DNA: TGTGCCAGCAGTCCCAACGTGGGGAGGTATGGCTACACCTTC
CDR3 protein: CASSPNVGRYGYTF
clone size: .
J gene: TRBJ1-2
V gene: TRBV12-3/TRBV12-4
D gene: .

CDR3 DNA: TGTGCCAGCAGTCCTATCTCATCAGATACGCAGTATTTT
CDR3 protein: CASSPISSDTQYF
clone size: few
J gene: TRBJ2-3
V gene: TRBV6-1
D gene: .

CDR3 DNA: TGTGCCTGGGACCCGGGACAGGGCACCGGGGAGCTGTTTTTT
CDR3 protein: CAWDPGQGTGELFF
clone size: many
J gene: TRBJ2-2
V gene: TRBV30
D gene: TRBD1

CDR3 DNA: TGTGCCAGCAGCCGGGACAGGTCAGAGACCCAGTACTTC
CDR3 protein: CASSRDRSETQYF
clone size: many
J gene: TRBJ2-5
V gene: TRBV7-8
D gene: TRBD1

CDR3 DNA: TGTGCCAGCAGTGTTCTAGCGCGAGCCTACGAGCAGTACTTC
CDR3 protein: CASSVLARAYEQYF
clone size: many
J gene: TRBJ2-7
V gene: TRBV12-3/TRBV12-4
D gene: .

CDR3 DNA: TGTGCCAGCAGACGACAGGGTGGTAACTACAATGAGCAGTTCTTC
CDR3 protein: CASRRQGGNYNEQFF
clone size: many
J gene: TRBJ2-1
V gene: TRBV12-3/TRBV12-4
D gene: TRBD1

CDR3 DNA: TGCAGCGTTGAAGGCCCGGCCGGGGGCTACACCTTC
CDR3 protein: CSVEGPAGGYTF
clone size: many
J gene: TRBJ1-2
V gene: TRBV29-1
D gene: .

CDR3 DNA: TGTGCCAGCAGTTTATCCGGGAAGGGCGGGAGACATCAAGAGACCCAGTACTTC
CDR3 protein: CASSLSGKGGRHQETQYF
clone size: .
J gene: TRBJ2-5
V gene: TRBV28
D gene: TRBD2

CDR3 DNA: TGTGCCACCAGTGATTTCGGTCAGAGCTACACAGATACGCAGTATTTT
CDR3 protein: CATSDFGQSYTDTQYF
clone size: .
J gene: TRBJ2-3
V gene: TRBV24-1
D gene: .

CDR3 DNA: TGCGCCAGCAGCCAAGGGGCAGGGGGCTTCTACGAGCAGTACTTC
CDR3 protein: CASSQGAGGFYEQYF
clone size: .
J gene: TRBJ2-7
V gene: TRBV4-1
D gene: TRBD1

CDR3 DNA: TGTGCCAGCACCTCAAGTGGGGGGACTGAAGCTTTCTTT
CDR3 protein: CASTSSGGTEAFF
clone size: many
J gene: TRBJ1-1
V gene: TRBV7-9
D gene: .

CDR3 DNA: TGCAGTGCTAGGGGTCCAAGCGGGAGGGGAACCTACGAGCAGTACTTC
CDR3 protein: CSARGPSGRGTYEQYF
clone size: few
J gene: TRBJ2-7
V gene: TRBV20-1
D gene: TRBD2

CDR3 DNA: TGTGCCAGCAGCTTAGAGGACGGGGGGATGCACACTGAAGCTTTCTTT
CDR3 protein: CASSLEDGGMHTEAFF
clone size: .
J gene: TRBJ1-1
V gene: TRBV11-2
D gene: .

CDR3 DNA: TGTGCCAGCAGCCTAGGGCGGTACACCTCGAACACTGAAGCTTTCTTT
CDR3 protein: CASSLGRYTSNTEAFF
clone size: few
J gene: TRBJ1-1
V gene: TRBV5-6
D gene: .

CDR3 DNA: TGTGCCAGCATGGACCGGGACTTCGCCTACGAGCAGTACTTC
CDR3 protein: CASMDRDFAYEQYF
clone size: .
J gene: TRBJ2-7
V gene: TRBV6-1
D gene: .

CDR3 DNA: TGCGCCAGCAGCCAGGGCGGGCGGGTTGGCAACTACGAGCAGTACTTC
CDR3 protein: CASSQGGRVGNYEQYF
clone size: few
J gene: TRBJ2-7
V gene: TRBV5-1
D gene: .

CDR3 DNA: TGCGCCAGCAGCCGAGGTAACGGACTGAACACTGAAGCTTTCTTT
CDR3 protein: CASSRGNGLNTEAFF
clone size: .
J gene: TRBJ1-1
V gene: TRBV4-1
D gene: .

CDR3 DNA: TGTGCCAGCAGTTTAAGCGCTAGCGGAATCTACGAGCAGTACTTC
CDR3 protein: CASSLSASGIYEQYF
clone size: many
J gene: TRBJ2-7
V gene: TRBV12-3/TRBV12-4
D gene: TRBD2

CDR3 DNA: TGTGCCACCAGCAGAGATACGGGGTTAGCGGGTGCCAAAAACATTCAGTACTTC
CDR3 protein: CATSRDTGLAGAKNIQYF
clone size: many
J gene: TRBJ2-4
V gene: TRBV15
D gene: TRBD2

CDR3 DNA: TGTGCCAGCAGTTATTGGGGAAATCAGCCCCAGCATTTT
CDR3 protein: CASSYWGNQPQHF
clone size: many
J gene: TRBJ1-5
V gene: TRBV6-2/TRBV6-3
D gene: .

CDR3 DNA: TGCAGTGCTAGCTTACAGGGGTATAACTATGGCTACACCTTC
CDR3 protein: CSASLQGYNYGYTF
clone size: many
J gene: TRBJ1-2
V gene: TRBV20-1
D gene: TRBD1

CDR3 DNA: TGTGCCAGTAGTATAGATAATGTCGTGCAGTACTTC
CDR3 protein: CASSIDNVVQYF
clone size: many
J gene: TRBJ2-7
V gene: TRBV19
D gene: .

CDR3 DNA: TGTGCCAGCAGCTTACTGGTTTGGCAGGGGTTAGAGACCCAGTACTTC
CDR3 protein: CASSLLVWQGLETQYF
clone size: few
J gene: TRBJ2-5
V gene: TRBV7-6
D gene: .

CDR3 DNA: TGTGCCAGCAGCTTAGAGAGGGCCAGTTCCTACGAGCAGTACTTC
CDR3 protein: CASSLERASSYEQYF
clone size: many
J gene: TRBJ2-7
V gene: TRBV11-2
D gene: .